These 15 T cell receptor beta chains share one sample of origin, sequenced in a study of beta chain features in type 1 diabetes. Expressed TCRB transcripts were sequenced after all isolated RNA was converted to cDNA. The protocol was immunoSEQ multiplex PCR, while the TCRdb copy is restricted to in-frame clones and leaves out a portion. The data show around 44,000 clones, with approximately 48% seen just once and 0.25% held by the top ten. The specimen sequenced was stem cell memory CD4+ T cells from blood. The origin of the receptors is a woman between 25 and 40 years old in good health.

V and J are TRBV18 and TRBJ1-2; maybe TRBD1 (5 bases). This CDR3 contains 16 residues. CDR1 and CDR2 from the germline V gene are KGHSH and LQKENI. With 2 bases removed from V and 6 bases from J, the gap between germline ends came to 19 bases. The CDR3 nucleotides read TGTGCCAGCTCACCAATAACCCTCAACAGGCCCCATGGCTACACCTTC. Its translation: CASSPITLNRPHGYTF.

The gene calls are TRBV30 and TRBJ1-3; D call uncertain. Trimming cost V 3 bases and J 4 bases, with 10 bases left between them. The length of the CDR3 is 13 residues. CDR1 and CDR2 (germline): GTSNPN, SVGIG (reference sequence). CDR3 DNA: TGTGCCTGGAGGAGCGGCTGGGGAAACACCATATATTTT. Its translation: CAWRSGWGNTIYF.

This chain connects TRBV27 to TRBJ2-4; 11 bases align to TRBD2. Germline trimming cut 0 bases from V and 6 bases from J; bases unmatched to any gene: 7. The length of the CDR3 is 17 residues. Per the germline V gene, CDR1 is MNHEY and CDR2 is SMNVEV (reference sequence). CDR3 nucleotides: TGTGCCAGCAGTTTATCAGGGCTAGCGGGAGGCGGAAACATTCAGTACTTC. This gives the protein CASSLSGLAGGGNIQYF.

This chain joins TRBV5-4 and TRBJ2-2; the D gene is possibly TRBD2 (5 bases). The V gene's germline CDR1 is SGHNT and CDR2 YYREEE (reference sequence). The germline V and J ends were trimmed by 4 bases and 1 base, with 14 bases remaining between them. This CDR3 is 16 amino acids long. The CDR3 sequence is CASSPAGGRNTGELFF. The CDR3 DNA is TGTGCCAGCAGCCCGGCCGGAGGCAGGAACACCGGGGAGCTGTTTTTT.

A single count supports this clone. The rearrangement uses TRBV29-1 and TRBJ2-2; 7 bases map to TRBD2. V dropped 7 bases and J dropped 5; count of bases not matched to a gene: 13. The CDR3 consists of 15 residues. Germline CDR1 is SQVTM and CDR2 is ANQGSEA. CDR3 amino acids: CSASGGSDQTGELFF. In DNA, the CDR3 is TGCAGCGCGTCTGGCGGGAGTGATCAAACCGGGGAGCTGTTTTTT.

There are a few counts of this clone. V is TRBV18 and J is TRBJ2-5, with 8 bases lining up with TRBD1. The end of the DNA aligns better with TRBJ2-7, so the J call may be wrong. The CDR3 runs to 14 residues. The germline V gene has CDR1 KGHSH and CDR2 LQKENI. The CDR3 DNA reads as TGTGCCAGCTCGTCACAGGGGGTTAACTACGAGCAGTACTTC. It translates to CASSSQGVNYEQYF.

This clone was seen a few times. The sample contains more than one DNA sequence encoding this CDR3. V is TRBV29-1 and J is TRBJ2-3; 10 bases are shared with TRBD1. The V segment lost 7 bases and the J segment 5 bases; nucleotides outside the gene matches: 6. Germline V gene sequence: CDR1 SQVTM, CDR2 ANQGSEA. CDR3 length: 13 residues. The CDR3 DNA sequence: TGCAGCGCCCGACAGGGGGCCGGAGATACGCAGTATTTT. Its protein is CSARQGAGDTQYF.

This clone turned up a few times. V is TRBV19 and J is TRBJ2-1, with 9 bases aligning to TRBD1. Germline V gene lookup returns CDR1 LNHDA and CDR2 SQIVND (reference sequence). This CDR3 spans 13 amino acids. V lost 9 bases to trimming and J lost 5 bases; unmatched junction nucleotides: 5. CDR3 DNA: TGTGCCAGCCGTCGGACAGGGGACAATGAGCAGTTCTTC. The encoded protein is CASRRTGDNEQFF.

This clone was found a few times. The CDR3 here is CASSGQGPNEQYF. CDR3 DNA: TGTGCCAGCAGTGGACAGGGACCCAACGAGCAGTACTTC. The chain combines TRBV28 with TRBJ2-7; 8 bases match TRBD1. Germline values: CDR1 MDHEN, CDR2 SYDVKM. V lost 5 bases, J lost 5 bases, and 5 bases stayed unmatched. The CDR3 is made up of 13 amino acids.

This clone was picked up a small number of times. The chain combines TRBV7-8 with TRBJ2-1, with 13 nucleotides matching TRBD2. J lost 1 base, V lost 4 bases, and 10 bases had no gene match. The CDR3 totals 19 residues. Germline loops: CDR1 SGHVS, CDR2 FQNEAQ. The CDR3: CASSSIGLAGDLSYNEQFF. CDR3 in DNA: TGTGCCAGCAGCTCCATAGGACTAGCGGGAGATCTTTCCTACAATGAGCAGTTCTTC.

This clone was seen a handful of times. The V call is TRBV5-8, the J call TRBJ2-2; 10 bases are a match to TRBD1. V was pared by 4 bases and J by 0 bases, with 6 bases of the junction left unmatched. The CDR3 has 17 residues. The germline V gene encodes CDR1 SGHTS and CDR2 YDEGEE. This CDR3 is CASSKGQGFPNTGELFF. DNA for the CDR3: TGTGCCAGCAGCAAGGGACAGGGGTTTCCGAACACCGGGGAGCTGTTTTTT. The complete variable domain, with remaining parts taken from reference TRBV5-8 and TRBJ2-2, reads EAGVTQSPTHLIKTRGQQATLRCSPISGHTSVYWYQQALGLGLQFLLWYDEGEERNRGNFPPRFSGRQFPNYSSELNVNALELEDSALYLCASSKGQGFPNTGELFFGEGSRLTVL.

This clone was found a few times. This chain links TRBV7-9 with TRBJ2-7; 8 bases agree with TRBD2. The CDR3 has 14 amino acids. V trimming: 5 bases; J trimming: 9 bases; junction bases outside the gene matches: 12. Germline CDR1 is SEHNR and CDR2 is FQNEAQ (reference sequence). CDR3 bases: TGTGCCAGCAGCCTAGGGTCTAGCGGGTCCGGGCAGTACTTC. Translated, it gives CASSLGSSGSGQYF.

The rearrangement joins TRBV28 to TRBJ2-7; 9 nucleotides match TRBD1. V shed 5 bases and J 0 bases; nucleotides not matched to a gene: 5. The CDR3 runs 15 residues. CDR1 and CDR2 from the germline V gene are MDHEN and SYDVKM. CDR3 nucleotide sequence: TGTGCCAGCAGTCGGCCGGGACAGGGCTCCTACGAGCAGTACTTC. Its translation: CASSRPGQGSYEQYF.

The CDR3: CASSFMGGTSGDNEQFF. The CDR3 DNA follows: TGTGCCAGCAGCTTCATGGGGGGGACTAGCGGGGACAATGAGCAGTTCTTC. The chain recombines TRBV7-2 with TRBJ2-1, with 13 bases lining up with TRBD2. Germline V gene lookup returns CDR1 SGHTA and CDR2 FQGNSA. The V and J ends lost 3 bases and 5 bases, in that order; junction bases with no gene match: 7. This CDR3 region has 17 residues.

The gene calls are TRBV29-1 and TRBJ1-2, with 8 bases identical to TRBD1. The CDR3 totals 14 residues. V shed 1 base and J 5 bases; nucleotides not matched to a gene: 6. Germline V gene sequence: CDR1 SQVTM, CDR2 ANQGSEA. The CDR3 DNA is TGCAGCGTTGAAGGACAGGGGCGAGGTTATGGCTACACCTTC. It translates to CSVEGQGRGYGYTF.